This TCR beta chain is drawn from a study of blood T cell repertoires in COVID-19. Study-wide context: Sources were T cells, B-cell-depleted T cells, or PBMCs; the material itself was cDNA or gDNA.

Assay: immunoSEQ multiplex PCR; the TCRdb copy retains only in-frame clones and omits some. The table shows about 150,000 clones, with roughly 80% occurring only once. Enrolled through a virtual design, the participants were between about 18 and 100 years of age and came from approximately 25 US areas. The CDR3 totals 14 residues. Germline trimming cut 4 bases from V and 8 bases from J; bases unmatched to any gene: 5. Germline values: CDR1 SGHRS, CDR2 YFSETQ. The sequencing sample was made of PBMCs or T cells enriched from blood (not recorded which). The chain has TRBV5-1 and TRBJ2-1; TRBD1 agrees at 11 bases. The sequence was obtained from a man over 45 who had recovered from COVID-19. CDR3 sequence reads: CASSQGQGDDEQFF. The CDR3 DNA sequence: TGCGCCAGCAGCCAGGGACAGGGGGACGATGAGCAGTTCTTC.